These 15 T cell receptor beta chains were sequenced from one sample in a study of shared clonotypes between healthy human individuals (TCRdb year 2020). CD8 naive samples were obtained by positive selection for CCR7 among CD45RO-negative cells, yielding a CD45RA+CCR7+ population from which TemRA cells were excluded. Library method: the immunoSEQ multiplex PCR assay. TCRdb mirrors the immuneACCESS table, restricted to in-frame sequences. Some clones are absent from its copies; in checked studies, under half trace to an unresolved V gene, and the reason for the others is unknown. Counted in this sample were about 610,000 clones; around 96% of them appeared once. Of the sample, less than 0.12% is held by the ten largest clones. The material sequenced was naive CD8+ T cells sorted from blood. Interpreted using the paper, the cell subset or site label stands for: CD45RA+CCR7+. These receptors all come from a woman aged 25 to 45 in good health.

The rearrangement uses TRBV13 and TRBJ2-1; 10 positions match TRBD2. The J segment lost 8 bases and the V segment lost 5 bases, leaving 12 bases of the junction unmatched. The CDR3 has 16 residues. Per the germline V gene, CDR1 is PRHDT and CDR2 is FYEKMQ (reference sequence). Here the CDR3 reads CASSPRGSGGWDEQFF. Here the CDR3 DNA reads TGTGCCAGCAGCCCCCGTGGTAGCGGGGGGTGGGATGAGCAGTTCTTC.

The rearrangement links TRBV11-2 to TRBJ2-2; D could derive from TRBD1 or TRBD2 (5 bases each). CDR1 is SGHAT, CDR2 FQNNGV, per germline. V was cut by 4 bases and J by 4 bases, with 7 bases left in between. This CDR3 comprises 13 residues. As DNA, the CDR3 is TGTGCCAGCAGCTGGGACGGCACCGGGGAGCTGTTTTTT. It encodes CASSWDGTGELFF.

The rearrangement links TRBV5-6 to TRBJ2-3, with D perhaps given as TRBD1 or TRBD2 (5 bases each). Germline CDR1 and CDR2: SGHDT and YYEEEE. The CDR3 consists of 16 residues. The V end lost 4 bases, the J end lost 1 base, and 16 bases lay between the germline ends. The CDR3 spells CASSGVGEWGTDTQYF. DNA for the CDR3: TGTGCCAGCAGCGGGGTGGGGGAGTGGGGCACAGATACGCAGTATTTT.

A remark on this clone: Different DNA sequences within this sample yield the same CDR3. This chain uses TRBV27 with TRBJ1-2; TRBD1 might be the D (6 bases). Germline V gives CDR1 MNHEY, CDR2 SMNVEV (reference sequence). CDR3 length equals 13 residues. With 3 bases removed from V and 2 bases from J, the gap between germline ends came to 7 bases. In DNA, the CDR3 is TGTGCCAGCAGTTTTACAGGGAACTATGGCTACACCTTC. Its protein is CASSFTGNYGYTF.

This chain uses TRBV11-2 with TRBJ2-6, with D unclear. V was pared by 1 base and J by 0 bases, with 10 bases between. The CDR3 has 17 amino acids. The germline gives CDR1 SGHAT, CDR2 FQNNGV. The CDR3 nucleotides are TGTGCCAGCAGCTTAGTTAACAGAGTCTCTGGGGCCAACGTCCTGACTTTC. Its protein product is CASSLVNRVSGANVLTF.

The chain links TRBV10-1 to TRBJ2-7, with 13 bases lining up with TRBD2. J was trimmed by 1 base and V by 6 bases; bases with no gene match: 6. The CDR3 loop spans 16 amino acids. In germline, CDR1 is WNHNN, CDR2 SYGVQD (reference sequence). CDR3 nucleotide sequence: TGCGCCAGCAGGACCGGGACTAGCGGGGTTTCCTACGAGCAGTACTTC. Protein sequence: CASRTGTSGVSYEQYF.

In DNA, the CDR3 is TGTGCCAGCAGCTTAGAGGTTTCGAGGTTTTTT. Protein product: CASSLEVSRFF. The chain employs TRBV13 and TRBJ1-4; D remains unclear. Trimming removed 1 base at V and 16 bases at J, with 10 bases between. The germline CDR1 and CDR2 sequences are PRHDT and FYEKMQ (reference sequence). The CDR3 contains 11 residues.

The chain combines TRBV7-9 with TRBJ1-3, with 9 bases identical to TRBD1. Germline loops: CDR1 SEHNR, CDR2 FQNEAQ (reference sequence). V lost 6 bases and J lost 4; bases outside the gene matches: 4. The CDR3 has 14 amino acids. In nucleotides, the CDR3 is TGTGCCAGCAGACGGGACAGGGCCGGAAACACCATATATTTT. Translated, it gives CASRRDRAGNTIYF.

This clone was counted once. The chain uses TRBV25-1 and TRBJ1-1; no firm D call. Trimming shortened V by 8 bases and J by 4 bases, and 14 bases separated the two germline ends. CDR1 is MGHDK and CDR2 is SYGVNS in the germline V gene. The length of the CDR3 is 13 residues. DNA of the CDR3: TGTGCCAGCCGGGCGGGGAAAGGCACTGAAGCTTTCTTT. The encoded protein is CASRAGKGTEAFF.

This clone was detected only once. Other nucleotide sequences in the sample specify the same CDR3. The gene calls are TRBV11-2 and TRBJ2-7, with D perhaps matching TRBD1 (5 bases). V lost 6 bases, J lost 0 bases, and 6 bases lay in between. In germline, CDR1 is SGHAT, CDR2 FQNNGV. The CDR3 has 12 residues. The CDR3 loop is CASSDSSYEQYF. The CDR3, as DNA: TGTGCCAGCAGTGACAGCTCCTACGAGCAGTACTTC.

The CDR3 nucleotides are TGTGCCAGCAGTACGGACAGGGTGGCTGAAGCTTTCTTT. Residues: CASSTDRVAEAFF. This chain joins TRBV28 and TRBJ1-1, with TRBD1 matching 8 bases. Germline V lookup: CDR1 MDHEN, CDR2 SYDVKM. The CDR3 runs to 13 residues. After removal of 5 bases from V and 6 bases from J, the junction contained 5 bases not matched to a gene. The whole variable domain, remainder taken from reference TRBV28 and TRBJ1-1, is DVKVTQSSRYLVKRTGEKVFLECVQDMDHENMFWYRQDPGLGLRLIYFSYDVKMKEKGDIPEGYSVSREKKERFSLILESASTNQTSMYLCASSTDRVAEAFFGQGTRLTVV.

The chain recombines TRBV5-6 with TRBJ2-7; D is uncertain. V lost 4 bases and J lost 1, with 9 bases in between. The V gene's germline CDR1 is SGHDT and CDR2 YYEEEE. This CDR3 is built from 13 residues. The CDR3 nucleotides are TGTGCCAGCAGCCCGGACGCGTCCTACGAGCAGTACTTC. Translated, it gives CASSPDASYEQYF.

The chain has TRBV5-4 and TRBJ2-1, with TRBD2 identical over 12 bases. V shed 0 bases and J 9 bases; nucleotides not matched to a gene: 10. CDR1 and CDR2 (germline): SGHNT, YYREEE (reference sequence). The CDR3 consists of 17 residues. The chain's CDR3 is CASSLALAGGPRGEQFF. The DNA of the CDR3 is TGTGCCAGCAGCTTGGCCCTAGCGGGAGGGCCTAGGGGTGAGCAGTTCTTC.

V is TRBV11-2 and J is TRBJ2-1; TRBD2 matches 8 bases. V was clipped by 2 bases and J by 0 bases; unmatched bases: 3. Per germline, CDR1 SGHAT and CDR2 FQNNGV. The CDR3 sequence is 16 residues long. The CDR3 DNA sequence: TGTGCCAGCAGCTTATTTAGCGGGAACTCCTACAATGAGCAGTTCTTC. It yields the protein CASSLFSGNSYNEQFF.

This clone has a single count. Other DNA sequences from this sample encode an identical CDR3 as well. The chain couples TRBV28 to TRBJ2-2; 7 bases are a match to TRBD1. V lost 5 bases and J lost 4; bases outside the gene matches: 4. CDR3 size: 14 residues. Germline V gene data show CDR1 as MDHEN and CDR2 as SYDVKM. The DNA of the CDR3 is TGTGCCAGCAGTCGGGACAGACCCACCGGGGAGCTGTTTTTT. Translating gives CASSRDRPTGELFF. The full variable domain, completed using reference TRBV28 and TRBJ2-2, is DVKVTQSSRYLVKRTGEKVFLECVQDMDHENMFWYRQDPGLGLRLIYFSYDVKMKEKGDIPEGYSVSREKKERFSLILESASTNQTSMYLCASSRDRPTGELFFGEGSRLTVL.